The source of this T cell receptor (beta chain) is a study of control samples from healthy donors and cancer patients. Assay used: immunoSEQ multiplex PCR; TCRdb lists only in-frame clones, some missing. Of approximately 76,000 clones in the sample, 84% are singletons; the top ten hold about 9.9%. This clone was detected a few times. The CDR3 loop spans 14 amino acids. Trimming pared 1 base from V and 5 bases from J, leaving 9 bases between. CDR1 is LGHNA and CDR2 is YNFKEQ in the germline V gene. Sequenced input: PBMCs. This chain connects TRBV4-2 to TRBJ2-1; D uncertain. The TCR comes from a man in his sixties with head and neck cancer. The CDR3 loop is CASSQGYFNNEQFF. The CDR3 bases are TGTGCCAGCAGCCAAGGTTACTTTAACAATGAGCAGTTCTTC.